Below are 23 T cell receptor beta chains sequenced from a single sample in a study of shared clonotypes between healthy human individuals. The assay was immunoSEQ multiplex PCR, and TCRdb's table has in-frame clones only and misses some. Here the sample spans some 1,900,000 clones, approximately 94% being singletons. Naive CD8 cells, CD45RO-negative and positively selected for CCR7, excluded terminally differentiated effector memory CD45RA+ cells. Material for sequencing was naive CD8+ T cells sorted from blood. The receptors come from a young man in good health.

The J gene is TRBJ2-5, the V gene TRBV11-2; D is uncertain. This CDR3 spans 16 amino acids. The V and J ends lost 1 base and 3 bases respectively, with 15 bases between them. Per the germline V gene, CDR1 is SGHAT and CDR2 is FQNNGV. CDR3 coding DNA: TGTGCCAGCAGCTTAGGGCCTAGTCAACCTGAAGAGACCCAGTACTTC. It yields the protein CASSLGPSQPEETQYF.

The CDR3 DNA follows: TGTGCCAGCAGTTTATCGAACTTACCCTACGAGCAGTACTTC. Its translation is CASSLSNLPYEQYF. The chain combines TRBV27 with TRBJ2-7; the D is unclear. Trimming cost V 0 bases and J 2 bases, with 8 bases left between them. Germline V gene data show CDR1 as MNHEY and CDR2 as SMNVEV (reference sequence). This CDR3 comprises 14 residues.

V usage is TRBV4-3 and J usage is TRBJ2-3, with D tentatively TRBD1 or TRBD2 (5 bases each). In germline, CDR1 is LGHNA, CDR2 YSLEER. This CDR3 contains 17 residues. V lost 0 bases and J 0 bases, leaving 13 bases between the germline ends. CDR3 sequence: CASSQESTGLSTDTQYF. The CDR3 DNA sequence: TGCGCCAGCAGCCAAGAAAGTACGGGGCTAAGCACAGATACGCAGTATTTT.

The V call is TRBV18, the J call TRBJ2-1, with 14 bases aligning to TRBD2. Germline CDR1 KGHSH, CDR2 LQKENI. The CDR3 has 20 amino acids. The trim removed 3 bases at V and 8 bases at J, leaving 18 bases unmatched. The CDR3 nucleotides are TGTGCCAGCTCACCCATACCGGAAGGGACTAGCGGGAGTAAAATAGATGAGCAGTTCTTC. Protein product: CASSPIPEGTSGSKIDEQFF.

V is TRBV7-9 and J is TRBJ2-7; 8 bases are shared with TRBD1. The CDR3 totals 13 residues. The V segment lost 4 bases and the J segment 5 bases; nucleotides outside the gene matches: 4. Germline assignment: CDR1 SEHNR and CDR2 FQNEAQ (reference sequence). DNA for the CDR3: TGTGCCAGCAGCTCCTCGGACAGGGACGAGCAGTACTTC. This encodes CASSSSDRDEQYF.

A single count supports this clone. CDR3 residues: CASSEVGTGFYEQYF. The CDR3 nucleotides read TGTGCCAGCAGTGAAGTTGGGACAGGGTTCTACGAGCAGTACTTC. V gene TRBV6-1 combines with J gene TRBJ2-7; 9 bases are a match to TRBD1. J gave up 3 bases and V 1 base, and 4 bases lay outside the gene matches. The germline V gene encodes CDR1 MNHNS and CDR2 SASEGT. The CDR3 has 15 residues.

V is TRBV2 and J is TRBJ1-5, with D possibly TRBD1 on 5 matching bases. CDR1 is SNHLY, CDR2 FYNNEI, per germline. V shed 5 bases and J shed 9 bases, with 14 bases lying between them. This CDR3 spans 13 amino acids. This CDR3 reads CASSTEPGRPQHF. The CDR3 DNA is TGTGCCAGCAGTACCGAGCCAGGGAGGCCCCAGCATTTT.

J is TRBJ1-6 and V is TRBV27, with D possibly TRBD1 on 5 matching bases. This CDR3 has 16 amino acids. CDR1 and CDR2 from the germline V gene are MNHEY and SMNVEV (reference sequence). V was trimmed by 6 bases and J by 3 bases, leaving 15 bases between them. Written as DNA, the CDR3 is TGTGCCAGCAGGCCCGACAGTGGTCTCTATAATTCACCCCTCCACTTT. Residues: CASRPDSGLYNSPLHF.

The CDR3 is CASSIDNGGNQPQHF. CDR3 nucleotides: TGTGCCAGTAGTATAGACAACGGGGGGAATCAGCCCCAGCATTTT. The chain joins TRBV19 to TRBJ1-5; D is possibly TRBD1 (5 bases). With 0 bases removed from V and 4 bases from J, the gap between germline ends came to 10 bases. Germline V gives CDR1 LNHDA, CDR2 SQIVND (reference sequence). CDR3 size: 15 residues.

The genes are TRBV2 and TRBJ2-3; no clear D. The CDR3 is 15 residues long. The germline gives CDR1 SNHLY, CDR2 FYNNEI. V was clipped by 3 bases and J by 1 base, with 11 bases between them. CDR3 nucleotides: TGTGCCAGCAGTGAGACCGTCCCAGGCACAGATACGCAGTATTTT. Its protein is CASSETVPGTDTQYF.

This clone showed up just a few times. The CDR3: CAWSGTDSNQPQHF. In nucleotides, the CDR3 is TGTGCCTGGAGTGGGACGGATAGCAATCAGCCCCAGCATTTT. J is TRBJ1-5 and V is TRBV30; no clear D gene. The CDR3 is made up of 14 amino acids. With 1 base removed from V and 0 bases from J, the gap between germline ends came to 7 bases. Per germline, CDR1 GTSNPN and CDR2 SVGIG (reference sequence).

The J gene is TRBJ1-3, the V gene TRBV27, with D tentatively TRBD1 (6 bases). V was trimmed by 5 bases and J by 2 bases, leaving 13 bases between them. The CDR3 sequence is 15 residues long. Germline assignment: CDR1 MNHEY and CDR2 SMNVEV (reference sequence). CDR3 DNA sequence: TGTGCCAGCAGTATCTCTTCAGGGGCTGGAAACACCATATATTTT. It codes for CASSISSGAGNTIYF.

This chain links TRBV7-9 with TRBJ2-3; perhaps TRBD2 as D (5 bases). Trimming took off 5 bases at V and 4 bases at J, with 13 bases between the two ends. The CDR3 length is 14 residues. Germline-derived CDR1 and CDR2 are SEHNR and FQNEAQ (reference sequence). CDR3 in DNA: TGTGCCAGCAGCGCCTCGGAGGAACCAGATACGCAGTATTTT. Amino acid sequence: CASSASEEPDTQYF.

As for this clone: The germline gene is not matched at one end of the junction; a read error may be the cause. V gene TRBV7-7 combines with J gene TRBJ2-5; possibly TRBD1 for D (6 bases). Germline CDR1 is SSHAT and CDR2 is FNYEAQ (reference sequence). The CDR3 contains 16 residues. CDR3 sequence: CASSPEGTSVQETQYF. The DNA of the CDR3 is TGTGCTAGCAGCCCCGAAGGGACAAGTGTTCAAGAGACCCAGTACTTC. The whole variable domain, filled in from reference TRBV7-7 and TRBJ2-5, reads GAGVSQSPRYKVTKRGQDVTLRCDPISSHATLYWYQQALGQGPEFLTYFNYEAQPDKSGLPSDRFSAERPEGSISTLTIQRTEQRDSAMYRCASSPEGTSVQETQYFGPGTRLLVL.

The chain carries TRBV15 and TRBJ2-3; the D gene is possibly TRBD2 (6 bases). V was pared by 5 bases and J by 5 bases, with 17 bases between. The CDR3 has 15 amino acids. Germline V gene data show CDR1 as LNHNV and CDR2 as YYDKDF (reference sequence). In nucleotides, the CDR3 is TGTGCCACCAGCCAAACGGGAGAGTTGGGAGATACGCAGTATTTT. Its protein product is CATSQTGELGDTQYF.

The V call is TRBV9, the J call TRBJ2-1; D remains unclear. The CDR3 is made up of 17 amino acids. The V gene's germline CDR1 is SGDLS and CDR2 YYNGEE. V dropped 0 bases and J dropped 4 bases, with 17 bases sitting between them. The CDR3 here is CASSVGSAHQFYNEQFF. In nucleotides, the CDR3 is TGTGCCAGCAGCGTAGGGTCAGCCCACCAATTTTACAATGAGCAGTTCTTC.

In this sample, this clone turned up a few times. This sample also contains other DNA sequences that code for the same CDR3. This rearrangement joins TRBV7-6 to TRBJ2-6; no clear D gene. Between the trimmed V and J ends, which lost 1 base and 0 bases, there was a span of 4 bases. Germline CDR1 reads SGHVS; CDR2 reads FNYEAQ. This CDR3 region has 15 residues. In DNA form, the CDR3 reads TGTGCCAGCAGCTTAGACAGCTCTGGGGCCAACGTCCTGACTTTC. Encoded protein: CASSLDSSGANVLTF.

The CDR3 DNA reads as TGTGCCAGCAGCATCCATGGGGGAGAGGTAACTGAAGCTTTCTTT. Translated, it gives CASSIHGGEVTEAFF. This chain connects TRBV7-3 to TRBJ1-1; possible D gene TRBD1, 5 bases. V shed 5 bases and J shed 5 bases, with 18 bases lying between them. Germline loops: CDR1 SGHTA, CDR2 FQGTGA. This CDR3 comprises 15 residues.

CDR3 coding DNA: TGTGCCAGCAGTGGGACCCCACTTTCTGAAGCTTTCTTT. Its protein is CASSGTPLSEAFF. The V gene is TRBV6-1, the J gene TRBJ1-1; D is unclear. Germline CDR1 is MNHNS and CDR2 is SASEGT. This CDR3 comprises 13 residues. V gave up 4 bases and J gave up 6 bases, with 12 bases separating them.

The chain recombines TRBV29-1 with TRBJ2-7; D is possibly TRBD2 (7 bases). This CDR3 spans 13 amino acids. CDR1 is SQVTM and CDR2 is ANQGSEA in the germline V gene. The germline V and J ends were trimmed by 3 bases and 2 bases, with 11 bases remaining between them. The CDR3 sequence: CSVDAGATYEQYF. DNA of the CDR3: TGCAGCGTTGACGCGGGGGCTACCTACGAGCAGTACTTC.

The chain carries TRBV29-1 and TRBJ1-3; D may be TRBD1 (6 bases). This CDR3 has 12 amino acids. Looked up from germline, CDR1 is SQVTM and CDR2 is ANQGSEA. The V and J ends lost 6 bases and 4 bases respectively, with 10 bases between them. In DNA, the CDR3 is TGCAGCGTCGGGGGGCTCGGAAACACCATATATTTT. It specifies CSVGGLGNTIYF.

This CDR3 is CASSQVDYESSYNEQFF. The CDR3, as DNA: TGCGCCAGCAGCCAAGTTGACTATGAGAGCTCCTACAATGAGCAGTTCTTC. The J gene is TRBJ2-1, the V gene TRBV4-3; tentatively, D is TRBD2 (5 bases). V lost 1 base and J lost 0, with 13 bases in between. CDR3 length: 17 amino acids. Looked up from germline, CDR1 is LGHNA and CDR2 is YSLEER.

Concerning this clone: The same CDR3 also results from other DNA sequences found in this sample. V is TRBV7-6 and J is TRBJ1-1; the match to TRBD1 covers 8 bases. The CDR3 sequence is 14 residues long. Germline loops: CDR1 SGHVS, CDR2 FNYEAQ. V shed 5 bases and J 4 bases; nucleotides not matched to a gene: 6. The chain's CDR3 is CASSLGQGTTEAFF. CDR3 nucleotide sequence: TGTGCCAGCAGCCTCGGACAGGGTACCACTGAAGCTTTCTTT.